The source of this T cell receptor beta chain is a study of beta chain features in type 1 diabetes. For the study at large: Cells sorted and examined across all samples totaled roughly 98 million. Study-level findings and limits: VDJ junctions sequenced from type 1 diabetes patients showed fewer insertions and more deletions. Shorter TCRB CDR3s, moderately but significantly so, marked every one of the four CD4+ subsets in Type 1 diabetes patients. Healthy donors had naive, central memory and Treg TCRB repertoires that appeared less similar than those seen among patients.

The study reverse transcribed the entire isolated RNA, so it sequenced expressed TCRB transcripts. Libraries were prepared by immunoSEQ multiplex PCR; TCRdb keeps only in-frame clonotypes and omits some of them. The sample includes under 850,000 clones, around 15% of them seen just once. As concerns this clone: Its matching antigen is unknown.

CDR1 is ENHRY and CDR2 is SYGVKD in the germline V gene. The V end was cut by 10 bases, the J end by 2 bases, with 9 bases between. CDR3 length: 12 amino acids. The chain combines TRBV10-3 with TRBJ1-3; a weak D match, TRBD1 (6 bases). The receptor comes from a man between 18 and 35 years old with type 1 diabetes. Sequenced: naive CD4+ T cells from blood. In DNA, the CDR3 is TGTGCCAGTGGACAGCCTGGAAACACCATATATTTT. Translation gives CASGQPGNTIYF.